This is a list of T cell receptor beta chains from one sample in a study of HIV-infected patients and healthy controls. TCRdb used MiXCR to reprocess the 5' RACE reads, holding one entry per CDR3 protein. The repertoire includes 18,000 or so distinct CDR3 sequences, roughly 19% of them detected once, and approximately 35% sits in the top ten. Sequenced: CD8+ T cells from blood. These TCRs come from a human donor in good health. CDR3s include the opening cysteine and the closing phenylalanine or tryptophan. A D gene is named only where the DNA matches it firmly. Some rows mark clone size as missing; the rest say once, few, many or name a class of expanded clone.

j_call clone_size d_call v_call cdr3_aa cdr3_nt
TRBJ1-2 few . TRBV7-9 CASSSSTPRRKDNYGYTF TGTGCCAGCAGCTCCTCTACGCCAAGACGGAAAGATAACTATGGCTACACCTTC
TRBJ1-2 few . TRBV29-1 CSVEEKSVSNYGYTF TGCAGCGTTGAAGAGAAATCAGTTTCTAACTATGGCTACACCTTC
TRBJ2-1 few TRBD2 TRBV27 CASSAGTSGLYNEQFF TGTGCCAGCAGTGCCGGGACTAGCGGGCTTTACAATGAGCAGTTCTTC
TRBJ2-4 few . TRBV6-6 CASSDRDLSLLAKNIQYF TGTGCCAGCAGTGACCGGGACCTATCGCTCCTAGCCAAAAACATTCAGTACTTC
TRBJ2-7 . TRBD2 TRBV10-1 CASSEQLAGRDEQYF TGCGCCAGCAGTGAGCAACTAGCGGGGCGGGACGAGCAGTACTTC
TRBJ2-7 few TRBD1 TRBV7-4 CASSSYHGTGRPYEQYF TGTGCCAGCAGCTCATACCACGGGACAGGGCGCCCCTACGAGCAGTACTTC
TRBJ1-1 many . TRBV30 CAWSVTYTEAFF TGTGCCTGGAGTGTAACGTACACTGAAGCTTTCTTT
TRBJ2-6 many . TRBV6-4 CASSEDSSGANVLTF TGTGCCAGCAGTGAGGACAGCTCTGGGGCCAACGTCCTGACTTTC
TRBJ2-5 once TRBD2 TRBV9 CASSVGAGGLRETQYF TGTGCCAGCAGCGTTGGGGCGGGGGGCTTGCGAGAGACCCAGTACTTC
TRBJ2-1 . . TRBV11-2 CASSLTPYPDYNEQFF TGTGCCAGCAGCTTAACTCCGTATCCTGATTACAATGAGCAGTTCTTC
TRBJ1-1 many . TRBV6-2/TRBV6-3 CASSYANIGNTEAFF TGTGCCAGCAGTTACGCAAACATTGGGAACACTGAAGCTTTCTTT
TRBJ2-3 few . TRBV12-5 CASGPVTDTQYF TGTGCTAGTGGCCCCGTCACAGATACGCAGTATTTT
TRBJ1-2 many . TRBV2 CASSERVAAYYGYTF TGTGCCAGCAGTGAACGAGTCGCAGCCTACTATGGCTACACCTTC
TRBJ2-1 few . TRBV7-2 CASSSFSGLGGNEQFF TGTGCCAGCAGCTCGTTTAGCGGTCTGGGCGGCAATGAGCAGTTCTTC
TRBJ2-5 . . TRBV12-3/TRBV12-4 CASSSPSGGQETQYF TGTGCCAGCAGTTCCCCCTCGGGCGGACAAGAGACCCAGTACTTC
TRBJ1-2 . . TRBV12-3/TRBV12-4 CASSPGTSNYGYTF TGTGCCAGCAGTCCAGGCACCTCTAACTATGGCTACACCTTC
TRBJ2-5 . . TRBV12-3/TRBV12-4 CASSFRLGQETQYF TGTGCCAGCAGTTTCCGACTCGGTCAAGAGACCCAGTACTTC
TRBJ2-6 . TRBD1 TRBV5-4 CASSWGQGLSGANVLTF TGTGCCAGCAGCTGGGGACAGGGACTCTCTGGGGCCAACGTCCTGACTTTC
TRBJ2-1 few . TRBV5-6 CASSLRTGLNEQFF TGTGCCAGCAGCTTGCGCACAGGGTTGAATGAGCAGTTCTTC
TRBJ1-3 many . TRBV4-2 CASSWAISGNTIYF TGTGCCAGCAGCTGGGCAATCTCTGGAAACACCATATATTTT
TRBJ1-6 . . TRBV11-2 CASSLFFTGLISPLHF TGTGCCAGCAGCTTATTCTTCACAGGGCTTATCTCACCCCTCCACTTT
TRBJ2-6 few . TRBV7-9 CASSLAQGTPGANVLTF TGTGCCAGCAGCTTAGCGCAGGGGACGCCCGGGGCCAACGTCCTGACTTTC
TRBJ2-1 many . TRBV6-5 CASRADGSSYNEQFF TGTGCCAGCAGGGCAGATGGAAGCTCCTACAATGAGCAGTTCTTC
TRBJ1-4 few . TRBV4-1 CASSQVVGKANEKLFF TGCGCCAGCAGCCAAGTCGTCGGCAAGGCTAATGAAAAACTGTTTTTT
TRBJ1-5 many TRBD1 TRBV6-5 CASSYSGQGQPQHF TGTGCCAGCAGTTACTCAGGACAGGGTCAGCCCCAGCATTTT
TRBJ2-7 few . TRBV20-1 CSARVRSSSYEQYF TGCAGTGCTAGAGTCAGGTCAAGCTCCTACGAGCAGTACTTC
TRBJ2-1 . . TRBV4-2 CASSQDSSLLNEQFF TGTGCCAGCAGCCAAGATTCGAGCTTACTCAATGAGCAGTTCTTC
TRBJ1-5 . . TRBV27 CASSFSSNQPQHF TGTGCCAGCAGTTTCTCTAGCAATCAGCCCCAGCATTTT
TRBJ1-1 . TRBD1 TRBV6-5 CASSYFDRAPTEAFF TGTGCCAGCAGTTACTTCGACAGGGCTCCCACTGAAGCTTTCTTT
TRBJ2-7 . TRBD2 TRBV20-1 CSARDYYEQYF TGCAGTGCCAGGGACTACTACGAGCAGTACTTC
TRBJ2-3 many . TRBV15 CATSRETGEDFDTQYF TGTGCCACCAGCAGAGAGACGGGGGAGGATTTCGATACGCAGTATTTT
TRBJ1-2 many . TRBV11-2 CASSPTGGLDYGYTF TGTGCCAGCAGCCCCACCGGGGGGCTGGACTATGGCTACACCTTC
TRBJ1-1 few . TRBV7-9 CASSLGRYGTEAFF TGTGCCAGCAGCTTAGGACGGTACGGGACTGAAGCTTTCTTT
TRBJ2-3 few TRBD2 TRBV7-8 CASSRSGGARNTQYF TGTGCCAGCAGTCGTAGCGGGGGGGCCCGGAATACGCAGTATTTT
TRBJ2-7 many . TRBV19 CASRGTPPDHEQYF TGTGCCAGTAGGGGGACTCCCCCCGACCACGAGCAGTACTTC
TRBJ1-2 . TRBD1 TRBV4-1 CASSQIQDRGHYGYTF TGCGCCAGCAGCCAGATTCAGGACAGGGGGCATTATGGCTACACCTTC
TRBJ2-2 . TRBD2 TRBV7-9 CASRGLAGEDNTGELFF TGTGCCAGCAGAGGACTAGCGGGAGAAGATAACACCGGGGAGCTGTTTTTT
TRBJ1-6 . . TRBV20-1 CSAREHLSSYNSPLHF TGCAGTGCTAGAGAACATCTGAGCTCCTATAATTCACCCCTCCACTTT
TRBJ1-5 many . TRBV7-9 CASSLGAGNQPQHF TGTGCCAGCAGCTTAGGGGCAGGTAATCAGCCCCAGCATTTT
TRBJ2-1 many . TRBV15 CATSRSGNEQFF TGTGCCACCAGCAGATCTGGGAATGAGCAGTTCTTC
TRBJ2-3 few TRBD1 TRBV6-1 CASSEGTGADTQYF TGTGCCAGCAGTGAAGGGACAGGGGCAGATACGCAGTATTTT
TRBJ2-7 many . TRBV28 CASTFRVYGYEQYF TGTGCCAGCACCTTCAGGGTTTACGGCTACGAGCAGTACTTC
TRBJ2-2 medium-sized . TRBV10-3 CAISESRTENTGELFF TGTGCCATCAGTGAGTCGAGGACAGAGAACACCGGGGAGCTGTTTTTT
TRBJ2-6 . . TRBV5-1 CASSPEAGANVLTF TGCGCCAGCAGTCCGGAGGCTGGGGCCAACGTCCTGACTTTC
TRBJ1-3 many . TRBV9 CASSPGLSSGNTIYF TGTGCCAGCAGCCCGGGTCTGAGCTCTGGAAACACCATATATTTT
TRBJ1-1 many . TRBV29-1 CSVVPGGLGGTEAFF TGCAGCGTTGTTCCGGGGGGATTGGGAGGCACTGAAGCTTTCTTT
TRBJ2-7 many TRBD1 TRBV2 CASTSGQGALRSYEQYF TGTGCCAGCACCTCGGGACAGGGGGCTCTGAGGTCCTACGAGCAGTACTTC
TRBJ1-5 many TRBD1 TRBV6-2/TRBV6-3 CASKRTGASNQPQHF TGTGCCAGCAAAAGAACAGGGGCCAGCAATCAGCCCCAGCATTTT
TRBJ2-3 . TRBD2 TRBV11-2 CASSLVGRGGPYGTDTQYF TGTGCCAGCAGCTTAGTTGGCCGGGGGGGCCCCTACGGCACAGATACGCAGTATTTT
TRBJ2-7 . TRBD1 TRBV6-2/TRBV6-3 CASSYSTTGGAYEQYF TGTGCCAGCAGTTACTCTACGACAGGGGGGGCCTACGAGCAGTACTTC
TRBJ2-2 few TRBD2 TRBV18 CASSPGTSGGELFF TGTGCCAGCTCACCCGGGACTAGCGGCGGGGAGCTGTTTTTT
TRBJ2-5 . TRBD1 TRBV7-7 CASSPTTRGETQYF TGTGCTAGCAGCCCGACGACCAGGGGGGAGACCCAGTACTTC